The source of this T cell receptor (beta chain) is a study of T cells in Graves' hyperthyroidism and ophthalmopathy (dated by TCRdb to about 2019). With respect to the entire study: Peripheral blood samples were taken at the time of initial diagnosis, prior to any treatment. Prospective prediction of ophthalmopathy was tested in an independent validation cohort of fewer than 20 hyperthyroidism patients and 17 patients who later progressed to ophthalmopathy. TCR V-J signatures able to tell the groups apart were searched for in a discovery cohort of approximately 95 patients, of whom more than 40 had Graves' ophthalmopathy and 55 to 60 had stable Graves' hyperthyroidism. TCR Vbeta CDR3 sequencing of 120 to 150 peripheral blood samples (more than 40 ophthalmopathy, approximately 80 hyperthyroidism and roughly 17 progressor patients) is reported in the paper. The roughly 100 discovery patients were randomly divided into training and test sets at a 7:3 ratio. Thyroid tissue and blood T-cell repertoires from six or seven Graves' hyperthyroidism patients were also compared in the study. Following sampling, methimazole starting at 30 mg daily was given to hyperthyroidism patients, and high-dose intravenous methylprednisolone was given to ophthalmopathy patients.

A patient counted as having stable Graves' hyperthyroidism if no progression to ophthalmopathy occurred over 18 months of follow-up. Hyperthyroidism patients were newly diagnosed, with disease duration under 2 months, and aged 18 to 65 years. Exclusion was applied to patients with uncontrolled infections, other autoimmune diseases, pregnancy or lactation. Diagnoses were based on clinical symptoms, serum thyroxine and TRAb, thyroid ultrasound and orbital computed tomography. PBMCs were isolated from 10 ml of fresh peripheral blood by Ficoll-Paque density gradient centrifugation. Total RNA was extracted with Trizol reagent, and quality was checked on an Agilent 2100 Bioanalyzer. The TCR beta CDR3 regions were amplified from RNA transcripts. The TCR CDR3 was subjected to a first round of RT-PCR using the HTBI primer set and the Qiagen OneStep RT-PCR kit. The libraries were constructed in a second round of multiplex PCR and then size-selected and purified. Libraries were sequenced paired-end with 100 bp reads on an Illumina HiSeq2000. As for the original processing: SOAPnuke was used to process the raw data, with reads discarded if the reads contained adapters or uncalled bases, had a mean Phred below 15, or lacked an exact constant-primer or identifier match. High-quality paired reads were merged with COPE v1.2.5, and unique nucleotide sequences were defined as clonotypes. MiTCR v1.1 was used to align the clonotypes against IMGT TRBV, TRBD and TRBJ reference segments. Analysis was restricted to V-J combinations with a frequency above 0.0001, which covered 99% to 99.2% of repertoires. A TCS score was defined as the ratio between F50 (clonal expansion) and ExV (chaos), using BLOSUM62-based TCRdist between CDR3 peptides within each V-J. Welch's t-statistics and random forest reduced roughly 500 V-J features to 13, which were used in a naive Bayes classifier (R e1071). TCRdb reanalyzed the raw reads on its own, using fastp at Q25 for trimming and MiXCR for clone calling, and kept in-frame beta chains. Records with the same CDR3 protein are collapsed into one entry carrying the most frequent genes and DNA. The V and J calls come from TCRdb's annotation, not from the publication. For this sample there are around 690,000 distinct CDR3 sequences; 17% appear just once. In total, the top ten clones hold around 15% of the sample.

The germline V gene (reference sequence) specifies MNHEY as CDR1 and SMNVEV as CDR2. Trimming costs V 8 bases and J 3 bases, and their ends lie 17 bases apart. The CDR3 covers 15 residues, taking in both the cysteine and the phenylalanine. The retained sequence is limited to the CDR3, 45 bases, with the frame set at the first base. This clonotype was seen a handful of times. No cognate antigen has been identified for it. Nothing much larger sits one base from this clone, and base qualities are not available. Paper-wide results and their limitations: Ophthalmopathy was separated from stable hyperthyroidism by a 13 V-J signature model, with approximately 85% sensitivity and roughly 84% specificity obtained in cross-validation and 80%/75% obtained in testing. Most expanded thyroid clonotypes (frequency above 0.001) were also found in blood, which suggests that blood repertoires may mirror thyroid immune responses. In validation, the model predicted progression to ophthalmopathy with just under 71% sensitivity and 72.22% specificity, a median of about 6.7 months before onset. No statistical method was used to set the sample size in advance, and investigators knew the group allocation.

The chain is made from TRBV27 and TRBJ2-1; a tentative D call is TRBD2 (6 bases match). This receptor was identified in a man in his forties or fifties with Graves' hyperthyroidism. Sequencing was performed on blood. CDR3 protein: CASSPHGSDYNEQFF. Here is the DNA: TGTGCCAGCTCCCCCCACGGGAGCGACTACAATGAGCAGTTCTTC.